This is a list of T cell receptor beta chains from one sample in a study of T cell repertoires in cytomegalovirus infection. Antigens of these TCRs are unknown. TCRdb redid the calling of the reads with MiXCR, one entry per CDR3 protein. The sample comprises about 920,000 distinct CDR3 sequences, around 30% of which are singletons, and over 11% rests with the top ten. This sample comprised cultured CD8+ T cells from PBMCs, obtained from culture after CMV antigen stimulation. Source of these receptors: a human donor in good health (CMV status not recorded). Some clones in this sample may be carry-over from other donors' samples. Each CDR3 is given with its conserved first and last residue. D genes are given only for firm matches. A clone size is listed for some rows: how often the clone was seen (once, few, many), or a class if it is expanded.

DNA: TGCGCCAGCAGCCAAGATCTTGGCACCTACTGGGATGGCTACACCTTC
CDR3: CASSQDLGTYWDGYTF
V: TRBV4-1
J: TRBJ1-2
D: NA
size: NA

DNA: TGTGCCAGCAGCTTTCCGGGGGTTGGCTACGAGCAGTACTTC
CDR3: CASSFPGVGYEQYF
V: TRBV5-6
J: TRBJ2-7
D: NA
size: few

DNA: TGTGCCAGCAGCTTATGGACTAGCGGGGGTAATGAGCAGTTCTTC
CDR3: CASSLWTSGGNEQFF
V: TRBV7-8
J: TRBJ2-1
D: TRBD2
size: NA

DNA: TGTGCCAGCAGCTCCCCGCCAGGGGCGTGGGACACCATATATTTT
CDR3: CASSSPPGAWDTIYF
V: TRBV6-8
J: TRBJ1-3
D: NA
size: NA

DNA: TGTGCCAGCAGCTTAGAAGGACGCAATGAAAAACTGTTTTTT
CDR3: CASSLEGRNEKLFF
V: TRBV7-9
J: TRBJ1-4
D: NA
size: NA

DNA: TGTGCCAGCAGTTACTCGACCGGGGGGAGGAACTATGGCTACACCTTC
CDR3: CASSYSTGGRNYGYTF
V: TRBV6-5
J: TRBJ1-2
D: NA
size: NA

DNA: TGTGCCAGCAGCCAATTACAGGGAAGAGAGACCCAGTACTTC
CDR3: CASSQLQGRETQYF
V: TRBV7-2
J: TRBJ2-5
D: NA
size: many

DNA: TGTGCCAGCAGCTACCCCCGGGACAGGGGCTCTGGGGCCAACGTCCTGACTTTC
CDR3: CASSYPRDRGSGANVLTF
V: TRBV7-2
J: TRBJ2-6
D: TRBD1
size: many

DNA: TGTGCCAGCAGCCAAGGGAGGCTAGCGGGGGTCTCAGATACGCAGTATTTT
CDR3: CASSQGRLAGVSDTQYF
V: TRBV4-1
J: TRBJ2-3
D: TRBD2
size: few

DNA: TGTGCCAGCAGTTTTGTAGCGGGGGCCCTACTTCAAGAGACCCAGTACTTC
CDR3: CASSFVAGALLQETQYF
V: TRBV12-3/TRBV12-4
J: TRBJ2-5
D: TRBD2
size: NA

DNA: TGCAGTGCTAGAGCAACTGTAGGTCCCGCAGATACGCAGTATTTT
CDR3: CSARATVGPADTQYF
V: TRBV20-1
J: TRBJ2-3
D: NA
size: NA

DNA: TGTGCCAGCAGTTTTTGGGGACCACTTCAAGAGACCCAGTACTTC
CDR3: CASSFWGPLQETQYF
V: TRBV12-3/TRBV12-4
J: TRBJ2-5
D: NA
size: many

DNA: TGCAGCGTTGTGGAGGGTTCCTATGGCTACACCTTC
CDR3: CSVVEGSYGYTF
V: TRBV29-1
J: TRBJ1-2
D: NA
size: NA

DNA: TGTGCCAGCAGCCAACCCAGGACAGGGGGTGTCTATGAGCAGTTCTTC
CDR3: CASSQPRTGGVYEQFF
V: TRBV3-1
J: TRBJ2-1
D: TRBD1
size: NA

DNA: TGTGCCAGCAGTACAAAAGGGACCCAGTACTTC
CDR3: CASSTKGTQYF
V: TRBV5-6
J: TRBJ2-5
D: NA
size: NA

DNA: TGTGCCAGCAGCCCGAGGGCCGCGAACACCGGGGAGCTGTTTTTT
CDR3: CASSPRAANTGELFF
V: TRBV7-6
J: TRBJ2-2
D: NA
size: many

DNA: TGTGCCAGCAGTCCCGGACAGATCCTCGATCAGCCCCAGCATTTT
CDR3: CASSPGQILDQPQHF
V: TRBV6-2/TRBV6-3
J: TRBJ1-5
D: NA
size: NA

DNA: TGTGCCAGCAGTTACGCCCGGGGGGCGGGCGAGCAGTACTTC
CDR3: CASSYARGAGEQYF
V: TRBV27
J: TRBJ2-7
D: NA
size: few

DNA: TGTGCCAGCCTACCGGAAGGGAACTATGGCTACACCTTC
CDR3: CASLPEGNYGYTF
V: TRBV2
J: TRBJ1-2
D: NA
size: NA

DNA: TGTGCCAGCAGTTTAGGGATGAGTAATCAGCCCCAGCATTTT
CDR3: CASSLGMSNQPQHF
V: TRBV27
J: TRBJ1-5
D: NA
size: few

DNA: TGCAGCGTTGAAGATTTTACAGGGGGCATCACTGAAGCTTTCTTT
CDR3: CSVEDFTGGITEAFF
V: TRBV29-1
J: TRBJ1-1
D: TRBD1
size: NA

DNA: TGTGCCAGCAGCCCGGGACAGGGAATGGGCAATCAGCCCCAGCATTTT
CDR3: CASSPGQGMGNQPQHF
V: TRBV6-2/TRBV6-3
J: TRBJ1-5
D: TRBD1
size: NA

DNA: TGCGCCAGCAGTCCATCAGGGGAGAGATACAATGAGCAGTTCTTC
CDR3: CASSPSGERYNEQFF
V: TRBV5-1
J: TRBJ2-1
D: NA
size: NA

DNA: TGTGCCAGCAGCCCGGGACACCTGAACACTGAAGCTTTCTTT
CDR3: CASSPGHLNTEAFF
V: TRBV7-6
J: TRBJ1-1
D: NA
size: many

DNA: TGTGCCAGCAGCCCGTGGGACAGAAATTCTGGAGGCTACACCTTC
CDR3: CASSPWDRNSGGYTF
V: TRBV7-8
J: TRBJ1-2
D: TRBD1
size: few

DNA: TGTGCCAGCAGCTCCTCAGCGGGGGCCTCCTACAATGAGCAGTTCTTC
CDR3: CASSSSAGASYNEQFF
V: TRBV7-9
J: TRBJ2-1
D: TRBD2
size: few

DNA: TGTGCCAGCATCACGGATGGGATGAACGCTGAAGCTTTCTTT
CDR3: CASITDGMNAEAFF
V: TRBV12-3/TRBV12-4
J: TRBJ1-1
D: NA
size: NA

DNA: TGTGCCAGTTACCCTCCGACAGGGATTAGAACTGAAGCTTTCTTT
CDR3: CASYPPTGIRTEAFF
V: TRBV19
J: TRBJ1-1
D: TRBD1
size: NA

DNA: TGTGCCAGTAGTACCACGACAGCCTTATACACTGAAGCTTTCTTT
CDR3: CASSTTTALYTEAFF
V: TRBV19
J: TRBJ1-1
D: NA
size: NA

DNA: TGTGCCAGCAGCTTAGCCGACGGATTTCGGGGCGGGGGTTTTTATTTT
CDR3: CASSLADGFRGGGFYF
V: TRBV7-8
J: TRBJ2-3
D: TRBD2
size: many

DNA: TGTGCCAGTAAAACGGTTGGAGGGGGGGCCTCAGATACGCAGTATTTT
CDR3: CASKTVGGGASDTQYF
V: TRBV19
J: TRBJ2-3
D: NA
size: few

DNA: TGTGCCAGCAGCGTGGGCGCGGGGGAGTCGAACACCGGGGAGCTGTTTTTT
CDR3: CASSVGAGESNTGELFF
V: TRBV7-6
J: TRBJ2-2
D: TRBD2
size: few

DNA: TGTGCAACCGGGACGGGGGGCGCCGGGGAGCTGTTTTTT
CDR3: CATGTGGAGELFF
V: TRBV6-1
J: TRBJ2-2
D: NA
size: many

DNA: TGTGCCAGCAGTTTTTTCGCGGACAGTCAGCCCCAGCATTTT
CDR3: CASSFFADSQPQHF
V: TRBV28
J: TRBJ1-5
D: NA
size: NA

DNA: TGTGCCAGCAGCAGACGCGAGTCCTCCGGTGAGACCCAGTACTTC
CDR3: CASSRRESSGETQYF
V: TRBV7-6
J: TRBJ2-5
D: NA
size: few